This T cell receptor beta chain was sequenced during a study of blood T cell repertoires in COVID-19 (dated by TCRdb to the early 2020s). Background for the entire study: Collaborator samples came from the United States, Italy and Spain and covered acute and convalescent phases of COVID-19. Samples were obtained from the ongoing ImmuneRACE study (first 160 participants) and from 950 to 1,500 subjects provided by 6 global collaborators. Where HLA class I and class II types were available, the types were taken from metadata supplied by the sample provider, not from assay-based typing. A de-identified subject ID, COVID-19 status, age in years and sex were almost always included in the sample metadata. The material from the prospective study consisted of cDNA or gDNA derived from T cells, B-cell-depleted T cells, or PBMCs. A freely available public database, intended as a resource for researchers studying the immune response to SARS-CoV-2, is where the repertoires were released. Deeply sampled blood TCRbeta repertoires from subjects exposed to, actively infected with, or recovered from COVID-19 were included in the dataset. On the study overall, not on this receptor specifically: The quantity of clinical and demographic metadata differed by source and by participant and was supplied without curation.

The CDR3 has 13 amino acids, counting the end cysteine and phenylalanine. Of all the DNA, just the CDR3 is kept, 39 bases in frame from base 1. V lost 3 bases and J lost 3 bases; the stretch between them is 8 bases long. Sequences MNHNS (CDR1) and SASEGT (CDR2) are obtained from the germline V gene. TCRbeta CDR3 regions were amplified from genomic DNA by means of the immunoSEQ Assay, a bias-controlled multiplex PCR. The authors' pipeline ran thus. The number of nucleated cells in each sample was estimated from the amplification of reference gene primers within the assay. To quantify the absolute abundance of each unique TCRbeta CDR3 rearrangement, sequence reads were collapsed and filtered. For each sample, productive Simpson clonality was calculated as the square root of Simpson's diversity index over productive rearrangements. TCRdb limited this immuneACCESS table to in-frame rearrangements with V and J called. A share of clones is missing; checked studies link under half to unresolved V genes, and the rest is unexplained. V, J and clone size are those of that table, while D and trimming were read from the DNA. The sample has 360,000 or so clones on record, more than 75% of them singletons. Clones ranked in the top ten supply 3% of the sample.

Enrolling through a virtual design, the prospective study's participants ranged in age from about 18 to 100 years and lived across 20 to 25 United States geographic areas. To assign participants to cohorts, the prospective study relied on clinical history that participants themselves reported in a screening survey and a study questionnaire. ImmuneRACE Cohort 3 recovered participants were defined by two consecutive negative NP/OP PCR tests, healthcare professional clearance, or symptom resolution. Each participant in the prospective study had whole blood, serum and a nasopharyngeal or oropharyngeal swab collected by mobile phlebotomists. Over a 2-month period, participants in the prospective study had the option of providing additional blood draws and questionnaires. Before DNA extraction, blood samples from the prospective study were shipped at room temperature or frozen. A note on this clone: Its recognized antigen is unknown. Base qualities were left out, and no much larger clone turns up one base away.

The receptor comes from a woman in her thirties who had recovered from COVID-19. The chain employs TRBV6-1 and TRBJ2-5; possibly the D gene is TRBD2, per 6 matching bases. The specimen was PBMCs or T cells enriched from blood (not recorded which). CDR3 region: CASSDAGKETQYF. The nucleotide sequence is given as TGTGCCAGCAGTGACGCGGGGAAAGAGACCCAGTACTTC.